This is a list of T cell receptor beta chains from one sample in a study of metastatic and nonmetastatic thyroid tumors. Through MiXCR, TCRdb re-clonotyped the PCR reads. The table records some 30,000 clones, 7% to 9% of them present only once. The sample comprised blood. The receptor source for this set is a female donor with papillary thyroid cancer or a benign thyroid nodule (not recorded which). Some clones in this sample may be carry-over from other donors' samples. Each CDR3 is given with its conserved first and last residue. The D gene is left open where the match is weak. A row's size may be missing; if present it is once, few, many or a size class.

CASSRGIGNEQYF,TGCGCCAGCAGTAGGGGGATCGGAAACGAGCAGTACTTC,TRBJ2-7,-,many,TRBV5-1
CASSSPSGVSGNTIYF,TGTGCCAGCAGTTCCCCCTCCGGGGTCTCTGGAAACACCATATATTTT,TRBJ1-3,-,many,TRBV28
CASSLGQHSGNTIYF,TGTGCCAGCAGCCTAGGACAGCACTCTGGAAACACCATATATTTT,TRBJ1-3,-,many,TRBV7-9
CASSPRTGGNSPLHF,TGCGCCAGCAGCCCCCGGACAGGGGGTAATTCACCCCTCCACTTT,TRBJ1-6,TRBD1,many,TRBV5-1
CASSWGGNEKLFF,TGTGCCAGCAGCTGGGGTGGTAATGAAAAACTGTTTTTT,TRBJ1-4,-,many,TRBV7-9
CASSQLGQGAINNEQFF,TGTGCCAGTAGTCAATTGGGACAGGGGGCGATCAACAATGAGCAGTTCTTC,TRBJ2-1,TRBD1,many,TRBV19
CASSDSGVPNQPQHF,TGTGCCAGTAGTGACTCGGGGGTTCCCAATCAGCCCCAGCATTTT,TRBJ1-5,-,many,TRBV19
CASSLGGQGAFGNQPQHF,TGTGCCAGTAGCCTCGGTGGACAGGGGGCATTCGGCAATCAGCCCCAGCATTTT,TRBJ1-5,TRBD1,many,TRBV19
CASSQDRIGTYEQYF,TGCGCCAGCAGCCAAGATCGGATCGGAACCTACGAGCAGTACTTC,TRBJ2-7,-,many,TRBV4-3
CSELSRGANNEQFF,TGCAGTGAATTGAGCAGGGGGGCTAACAATGAGCAGTTCTTC,TRBJ2-1,-,many,TRBV20-1
CASSQGDGANVLTF,TGTGCCAGTAGTCAGGGGGACGGGGCCAACGTCCTGACTTTC,TRBJ2-6,TRBD1,many,TRBV19
CASSYLTSGRLNEQFF,TGTGCCAGCAGCTACTTGACTAGCGGGAGGTTAAATGAGCAGTTCTTC,TRBJ2-1,TRBD2,many,TRBV7-9
CASSPQGDIQYF,TGTGCCAGCTCACCACAGGGGGACATTCAGTACTTC,TRBJ2-4,-,many,TRBV18
CATSDPSPRTDTQYF,TGTGCCACCAGTGACCCAAGTCCCCGTACAGATACGCAGTATTTT,TRBJ2-3,-,many,TRBV24-1
CASSDYREEAFF,TGTGCCAGCAGCGATTACAGGGAGGAAGCTTTCTTT,TRBJ1-1,-,many,TRBV3-1
CASSRLGSRTDIFGGYTF,TGTGCCAGCAGTCGCTTAGGTTCCCGGACAGACATTTTTGGTGGCTACACCTTC,TRBJ1-2,-,many,TRBV28
CASSFRGQGGETQYF,TGTGCCAGCAGTTTTCGTGGACAGGGTGGAGAGACCCAGTACTTC,TRBJ2-5,TRBD1,many,TRBV27
CASSVRGIDTDTQYF,TGTGCCAGCAGCGTTAGGGGGATAGATACAGATACGCAGTATTTT,TRBJ2-3,-,many,TRBV9
CASSPDIYGDNVLTF,TGTGCCAGCAGCCCGGACATTTATGGGGACAACGTCCTGACTTTC,TRBJ2-6,-,once,TRBV11-2
CASSSGQGWFGANVLTF,TGTGCCAGCAGCTCCGGACAGGGTTGGTTTGGGGCCAACGTCCTGACTTTC,TRBJ2-6,TRBD1,many,TRBV6-1
CASSEAPGQWACETQYF,TGTGCCAGCAGTGAAGCCCCGGGACAGTGGGCGTGTGAGACCCAGTACTTC,TRBJ2-5,TRBD1,-,TRBV6-1
CASPPGGLGRDGNQPQHF,TGTGCCAGCCCCCCAGGGGGGCTCGGGAGGGATGGCAATCAGCCCCAGCATTTT,TRBJ1-5,TRBD1,many,TRBV6-2/TRBV6-3
CASSSGHWDRVTEAFF,TGTGCCAGCAGCTCCGGGCATTGGGACAGGGTCACTGAAGCTTTCTTT,TRBJ1-1,TRBD1,many,TRBV11-2
CASSAGQGTGYGYTF,TGTGCCAGCAGCGCGGGACAGGGCACCGGCTATGGCTACACCTTC,TRBJ1-2,TRBD1,many,TRBV7-9
CASSLGLGQRDEQYF,TGTGCCAGCAGCTTAGGTCTAGGCCAGCGGGACGAGCAGTACTTC,TRBJ2-7,-,many,TRBV7-9
CSARGLGTSNEKLFF,TGCAGTGCTAGAGGATTAGGGACTTCTAATGAAAAACTGTTTTTT,TRBJ1-4,-,many,TRBV20-1
CASSLGGPEKLFF,TGTGCCAGCAGCTTGGGGGGGCCAGAAAAGCTGTTTTTT,TRBJ1-4,-,many,TRBV7-2
CASSSSGESSYEQYF,TGTGCCAGCAGCTCTAGCGGCGAAAGCTCCTACGAGCAGTACTTC,TRBJ2-7,TRBD2,many,TRBV28
CSVEDSGLALTDTQYF,TGCAGCGTTGAAGATTCAGGACTAGCTTTGACAGATACGCAGTATTTT,TRBJ2-3,TRBD2,many,TRBV29-1
CASSTAGAGNYGYTF,TGTGCCAGTAGTACGGCAGGGGCCGGTAACTATGGCTACACCTTC,TRBJ1-2,-,-,TRBV19
CATSDYFGSQETQYF,TGTGCCACCAGTGATTACTTCGGGAGCCAAGAGACCCAGTACTTC,TRBJ2-5,-,many,TRBV24-1
CASSLVTTSEYF,TGTGCCAGCAGCTTAGTCACCACTAGCGAATACTTC,TRBJ2-5,TRBD2,many,TRBV7-9
CASSYWSGSPRTGELFF,TGTGCCAGCAGTTACTGGTCAGGGAGCCCTAGGACCGGGGAGCTGTTTTTT,TRBJ2-2,-,many,TRBV6-2/TRBV6-3
CSARASGGQPYTF,TGCAGTGCTAGAGCATCCGGGGGACAACCGTACACCTTC,TRBJ1-2,-,medium-sized,TRBV20-1
CASRSTPGDTEAFF,TGTGCCAGCAGATCGACACCGGGGGACACTGAAGCTTTCTTT,TRBJ1-1,-,many,TRBV6-1
CASSPRTGTNYEQYF,TGTGCCAGCAGTCCCCGGACAGGGACCAACTACGAGCAGTACTTC,TRBJ2-7,TRBD1,many,TRBV7-6
CASSLVPHSNQPQHF,TGTGCCAGCAGCTTAGTTCCTCATAGCAATCAGCCCCAGCATTTT,TRBJ1-5,-,many,TRBV7-2
CASRRPPVNEQFF,TGTGCCAGCAGGCGTCCCCCCGTCAATGAGCAGTTCTTC,TRBJ2-1,-,many,TRBV27
CASSVEPGNTIYF,TGTGCCAGCAGCGTAGAACCCGGAAACACCATATATTTT,TRBJ1-3,-,many,TRBV9
CASSFGKNTEAFF,TGCGCCAGCAGCTTCGGGAAGAACACTGAAGCTTTCTTT,TRBJ1-1,-,many,TRBV5-1
CASSNSGNTIYF,TGCGCCAGCAGCAACTCTGGAAACACCATATATTTT,TRBJ1-3,-,many,TRBV5-1
CASSYADYSEAFF,TGTGCCAGCAGTTACGCAGATTATTCTGAAGCTTTCTTT,TRBJ1-1,-,many,TRBV6-2/TRBV6-3
CASSEQGLGNQPQHF,TGTGCCAGCAGTGAACAGGGACTTGGCAATCAGCCCCAGCATTTT,TRBJ1-5,-,many,TRBV2
CASSPRTGSGGYGYTF,TGTGCCAGCAGCCCTAGGACAGGGTCGGGAGGCTATGGCTACACCTTC,TRBJ1-2,TRBD1,many,TRBV6-1
CSARTGHLRGNSPLHF,TGCAGTGCTAGGACAGGCCACCTTCGGGGGAATTCACCCCTCCACTTT,TRBJ1-6,-,many,TRBV20-1